This entry lists 18 T cell receptor beta chains sequenced from one sample in a study of T cells after yellow fever vaccination. MiXCR was run by TCRdb on the 5' RACE reads, yielding one entry per CDR3 protein. The profile covers just under 600,000 distinct CDR3 sequences, with roughly 14% appearing a single time and more than 12% taken by the ten largest. Sequenced here: PBMCs, sampled on the day of the yellow fever booster vaccination. These receptors originate from a man in his thirties or forties who received the YFV17D yellow fever vaccine.

J is TRBJ2-5 and V is TRBV20-1, with D unresolved. Trimming removed 6 bases from V and 8 bases from J, with 10 bases in between. This CDR3 is built from 10 residues. CDR1 is DFQATT and CDR2 is SNEGSKA in the germline V gene (reference sequence). In DNA, the CDR3 is TGCAGTGCCCCGAGTGAAACCCAGTACTTC. Its translation is CSAPSETQYF.

This clonotype was recorded at least ten times. The chain links TRBV20-1 to TRBJ2-1; D perhaps matches TRBD1 (5 bases). V gave up 5 bases and J gave up 8 bases, with 16 bases separating them. CDR1 is DFQATT and CDR2 is SNEGSKA in the germline V gene (reference sequence). This CDR3 has 13 residues. The CDR3 nucleotides are TGCAGTGCTTGCGACAGAGACAAGGATGAGCAGTTCTTC. Protein sequence: CSACDRDKDEQFF.

This clonotype was detected only a few times. Mismatch with germline at one junction end may stem from a read error. This CDR3 is CAGREGSNQPQHF. For the CDR3, the DNA is TGTGCCGGGAGAGAGGGGAGCAATCAGCCCCAGCATTTT. The rearrangement joins TRBV30 to TRBJ1-5; D is perhaps TRBD1 (5 bases). This CDR3 spans 13 amino acids. Germline lookup yields CDR1 GTSNPN and CDR2 SVGIG (reference sequence). Looking up the rest from reference TRBV30 and TRBJ1-5 gives the full variable domain: SQTIHQWPATLVQPVGSPLSLECTVEGTSNPNLYWYRQAAGRGLQLLFYSVGIGQISSEVPQNLSASRPQDRQFILSSKKLLLSDSGFYLCAGREGSNQPQHFGDGTRLSIL.

The V call is TRBV7-6, the J call TRBJ2-3; 7 bases are a match to TRBD2. The V gene's germline CDR1 is SGHVS and CDR2 FNYEAQ. The ends lost 4 bases at V and 4 bases at J; junction bases unmatched: 8. The CDR3 consists of 15 residues. The CDR3 loop is CASSSFAGVSDTQYF. CDR3 bases: TGTGCCAGCAGCTCTTTTGCGGGAGTTTCAGATACGCAGTATTTT.

This clonotype has just a few counts. V and J are TRBV12-3 or TRBV12-4 and TRBJ2-1; the D gene is possibly TRBD2 (7 bases). This CDR3 spans 13 amino acids. V lost 7 bases to trimming and J lost 10 bases, with 17 bases between them. The CDR3 DNA is TGTGCCAGCACCCCTGTGGGGGGGGGCGAGCAGTTCTTC. Translating gives CASTPVGGGEQFF.

The V call is TRBV12-3 or TRBV12-4, the J call TRBJ1-2; TRBD1 is a possible D gene (6 bases). Trimming shortened V by 6 bases and J by 4 bases, and 15 bases separated the two germline ends. There are 14 residues in the CDR3. CDR3 loop: CASSPLRTAYGYTF. The CDR3 region has the DNA TGTGCCAGCAGCCCTTTGCGGACAGCCTATGGCTACACCTTC.

The chain is built from TRBV12-3 or TRBV12-4 and TRBJ2-7, with D possibly being TRBD1 (6 bases). This CDR3 contains 15 residues. The V gene lost 7 bases and the J gene lost 6 bases, with 22 bases spanning the gap. The DNA of the CDR3 is TGTGCCAGCACCCAAGGTGGGGGCGCACTGGTCGAGCAGTACTTC. Its protein is CASTQGGGALVEQYF.

CDR3 in DNA: TGTGCCAGCAGCCCACTGACTAGCGGGAGGGGTGGGGCCAACGTCCTGACTTTC. It yields the protein CASSPLTSGRGGANVLTF. This chain connects TRBV3-1 to TRBJ2-6; 14 nucleotides align to TRBD2. Germline trimming cut 4 bases from V and 3 bases from J; bases unmatched to any gene: 5. The CDR3 runs to 18 residues. CDR1 is LGHDT and CDR2 is YNNKEL in the germline V gene (reference sequence).

The chain is built from TRBV5-4 and TRBJ2-7, with D perhaps TRBD1 or TRBD2 (6 bases each). CDR1 and CDR2 (germline): SGHNT, YYREEE (reference sequence). V was cut by 4 bases and J by 0 bases, with 11 bases left in between. CDR3 size: 14 residues. The CDR3 sequence is CASSGGLHSYEQYF. CDR3 nucleotide sequence: TGTGCCAGCAGCGGGGGGCTCCACTCCTACGAGCAGTACTTC. The variable domain in full, completed from reference TRBV5-4 and TRBJ2-7, reads ETGVTQSPTHLIKTRGQQVTLRCSSQSGHNTVSWYQQALGQGPQFIFQYYREEENGRGNFPPRFSGLQFPNYSSELNVNALELDDSALYLCASSGGLHSYEQYFGPGTRLTVT.

J is TRBJ2-1 and V is TRBV3-1, with 7 bases that match TRBD2. Germline assignment: CDR1 LGHDT and CDR2 YNNKEL (reference sequence). J was trimmed by 3 bases and V by 0 bases; bases with no gene match: 5. The length of the CDR3 is 16 residues. This CDR3 reads CASSQDSSGGYNEQFF. Written as DNA, the CDR3 is TGTGCCAGCAGCCAAGATTCTAGCGGAGGCTACAATGAGCAGTTCTTC.

This clonotype showed up many times. The V call is TRBV27, the J call TRBJ2-2, with D possibly being TRBD1 (6 bases). This CDR3 has 16 amino acids. Germline V gives CDR1 MNHEY, CDR2 SMNVEV (reference sequence). V was clipped by 3 bases and J by 1 base, with 12 bases between them. The CDR3 nucleotides read TGTGCCAGCAGTTTTAGGGGGAGAGGGAACACCGGGGAGCTGTTTTTT. Translation gives CASSFRGRGNTGELFF.

V gene TRBV18 combines with J gene TRBJ2-2; 7 nucleotides align to TRBD2. With 1 base clipped from V and 5 bases from J, the junction kept 10 bases outside the gene matches. This CDR3 has 17 amino acids. Germline loops: CDR1 KGHSH, CDR2 LQKENI. This chain's CDR3 is CASSPLRGGRVTGELFF. The CDR3 coding sequence is TGTGCCAGCTCACCACTGAGGGGCGGGAGAGTGACCGGGGAGCTGTTTTTT.

This clonotype showed up just a few times. This chain links TRBV5-6 with TRBJ2-5; 7 bases match TRBD1. This CDR3 is 13 amino acids long. V was clipped by 4 bases and J by 5 bases; unmatched bases: 5. The germline CDR1 and CDR2 sequences are SGHDT and YYEEEE. CDR3 sequence (DNA): TGTGCCAGCAGCACCGACAGGGCGGAGACCCAGTACTTC. This encodes CASSTDRAETQYF.

This chain uses TRBV7-2 with TRBJ2-7; D perhaps matches TRBD2 (6 bases). V gave up 1 base and J gave up 5 bases, with 18 bases separating them. Per the germline V gene, CDR1 is SGHTA and CDR2 is FQGNSA. This CDR3 has 16 residues. The CDR3 region is CASSLGPSGSTHEQYF. The CDR3 coding sequence is TGTGCCAGCAGCTTAGGACCGTCCGGGAGTACCCACGAGCAGTACTTC.

V gene TRBV7-9 combines with J gene TRBJ1-2, with TRBD1 identical over 7 bases. This CDR3 contains 13 residues. The ends lost 0 bases at V and 6 bases at J; junction bases unmatched: 1. Looked up from germline, CDR1 is SEHNR and CDR2 is FQNEAQ (reference sequence). CDR3 sequence (DNA): TGTGCCAGCAGCTTAGCTGACAGGGATGGCTACACCTTC. Translated: CASSLADRDGYTF.

This clonotype was found a few times. The V call is TRBV7-2, the J call TRBJ2-5; the match to TRBD2 covers 8 bases. Germline trimming cut 5 bases from V and 5 bases from J; bases unmatched to any gene: 7. This CDR3 spans 14 amino acids. Germline CDR1 is SGHTA and CDR2 is FQGNSA. CDR3 in amino acids: CASSPQAGVETQYF. In DNA, the CDR3 is TGTGCCAGCAGCCCCCAAGCGGGAGTGGAGACCCAGTACTTC. Drawing the rest from reference TRBV7-2 and TRBJ2-5, the complete variable domain is GAGVSQSPSNKVTEKGKDVELRCDPISGHTALYWYRQSLGQGLEFLIYFQGNSAPDKSGLPSDRFSAERTGGSVSTLTIQRTQQEDSAVYLCASSPQAGVETQYFGPGTRLLVL.

This clonotype turned up a few times. The chain employs TRBV5-1 and TRBJ2-3, with TRBD2 as a possible D gene (6 bases). This CDR3 contains 14 residues. V was cut by 6 bases and J by 4 bases, with 15 bases left in between. Germline CDR1 is SGHRS and CDR2 is YFSETQ. The CDR3 sequence: CASISGPGADTQYF. The CDR3 DNA reads TGCGCCAGCATTAGCGGCCCGGGGGCAGATACGCAGTATTTT.

This sequence joins TRBV20-1 and TRBJ2-5; 9 bases are shared with TRBD1. Germline V CDR1 and CDR2: DFQATT, SNEGSKA (reference sequence). CDR3 length equals 16 residues. V lost 3 bases and J lost 2; bases outside the gene matches: 10. The CDR3 coding sequence is TGCAGTGCTAGGAGTTGGGGACAGGGACTACAAGAGACCCAGTACTTC. Translation gives CSARSWGQGLQETQYF.